This T cell receptor (beta chain) was obtained from a study of identifying expanded T cells in peripheral blood. Study-wide points: Technical replicates showed about 1.2 changed clones; roughly two weeks around 15; four weeks 19.

The method was immunoSEQ multiplex PCR; TCRdb's version includes in-frame clones alone and lacks a portion of them. In the table there are 50,000 to 75,000 clones, approximately 82% of which are singletons. In germline, CDR1 is SGHRS, CDR2 YFSETQ. V lost 4 bases to trimming and J lost 8 bases, with 18 bases between them. CDR3 length: 14 residues. During the collection period, no donor immune events like infections were recorded. Concerning this clone itself: Its specificity is unknown.

The sequencing sample was made of blood. The chain couples TRBV5-1 to TRBJ1-2; no clear D gene. This clonotype was sampled from a person aged 18-70 years in good health. CDR3 DNA sequence: TGCGCCAGCAGCCCCGGACTGAGGGCAGAAGGCTACACCTTC. This codes for CASSPGLRAEGYTF.